Below are 21 T cell receptor beta chains sequenced from a single sample in a study of radiotherapy plus CTLA-4 blockade in lung cancer. Assay used: immunoSEQ multiplex PCR; TCRdb lists only in-frame clones, some missing. The data contain about 73,000 clones, around 86% of them singletons. The material sequenced was peripheral blood, taken from a patient treated with radiotherapy plus ipilimumab. These receptors came from a human donor with non-small cell lung cancer that progressed on radiotherapy plus ipilimumab.

This clone was seen more than once but under ten times. The genes are TRBV4-1 and TRBJ2-6; the D gene is possibly TRBD1 (5 bases). This CDR3 is 14 amino acids long. Germline V gene lookup returns CDR1 MGHRA and CDR2 YSYEKL. The V end was cut by 4 bases, the J end by 18 bases, with 22 bases between. The CDR3 DNA sequence: TGCGCCAGCAGCCCCAACGGTAGACAGATGCCAGGGACTTTC. Protein sequence: CASSPNGRQMPGTF.

V and J are TRBV15 and TRBJ1-1; D is undetermined. Trimming removed 6 bases at V and 2 bases at J, with 7 bases between. CDR1 and CDR2 (germline): LNHNV, YYDKDF (reference sequence). The CDR3 loop spans 12 amino acids. DNA for the CDR3: TGTGCCACCAGATATACCAACACTGAAGCTTTCTTT. Protein: CATRYTNTEAFF.

The chain has TRBV4-2 and TRBJ2-7; a weak D match, TRBD1 (5 bases). The germline V gene has CDR1 LGHNA and CDR2 YNFKEQ. V shed 1 base and J shed 2 bases, with 12 bases lying between them. The CDR3 is 15 amino acids. CDR3: CASSQALDTAYEQYF. The CDR3 bases are TGTGCCAGCAGCCAAGCCTTGGACACCGCCTACGAGCAGTACTTC.

J is TRBJ2-2 and V is TRBV6-7; D tentatively reads TRBD1 or TRBD2 (5 bases each). TRBV6-7 is given ORF status, its function remaining uncertain. Trimming cost V 1 base and J 5 bases, with 14 bases left between them. This CDR3 spans 16 amino acids. The CDR3, as DNA: TGTGCCAGCAGTTACTTGACGGGACGCCTTACCGGGGAGCTGTTTTTT. Its translation is CASSYLTGRLTGELFF.

The J gene is TRBJ1-1, the V gene TRBV10-3; D is ambiguous. This CDR3 region has 15 residues. The V gene's germline CDR1 is ENHRY and CDR2 SYGVKD. Trimming left V 0 bases short and J 4 bases short, with 12 bases between. CDR3 nucleotides: TGTGCCATCAGTGAGTCAACGATCACCGGCACTGAAGCTTTCTTT. Its translation: CAISESTITGTEAFF.

The chain couples TRBV15 to TRBJ2-2; TRBD1 is a possible D gene (6 bases). Deletions cut 0 bases from V and 4 bases from J, with 12 bases between. CDR3 length: 16 amino acids. Germline V gene lookup returns CDR1 LNHNV and CDR2 YYDKDF (reference sequence). In DNA form, the CDR3 reads TGTGCCACCAGCAGAGACGGGACACCACTCACCGGGGAGCTGTTTTTT. As protein: CATSRDGTPLTGELFF.

The V call is TRBV6-5, the J call TRBJ2-5, with TRBD1 identical over 7 bases. Near its end, the DNA agrees better with TRBJ2-7, so the J call may be wrong. The CDR3 has 14 amino acids. Germline V gene sequence: CDR1 MNHEY, CDR2 SVGAGI. CDR3 sequence: CASSPGTVPYEQYF. The CDR3 coding sequence is TGTGCCAGCAGTCCCGGGACAGTCCCCTACGAGCAGTACTTC.

This chain joins TRBV7-2 and TRBJ1-1; 10 bases match TRBD1. CDR3 length equals 15 residues. Germline trimming cut 3 bases from V and 5 bases from J; bases unmatched to any gene: 6. Germline V CDR1 and CDR2: SGHTA, FQGNSA. The CDR3 sequence: CASSFRTGGRTEAFF. CDR3 nucleotides: TGTGCCAGCAGCTTTCGGACAGGGGGAAGGACTGAAGCTTTCTTT.

To note about this clone: The junction and the germline gene differ at one end; a read error may be behind it. V usage is TRBV2 and J usage is TRBJ1-5; 11 positions agree with TRBD1. CDR3 length: 14 residues. Germline V gives CDR1 SNHLY, CDR2 FYNNEI. CDR3 protein: CASRGDRGTQLQHF. The CDR3, as DNA: TGTGCCAGCAGGGGGGACAGGGGGACCCAGCTCCAGCATTTT.

The chain is built from TRBV2 and TRBJ2-5; no definite D call. Trimming pared 6 bases from V and 0 bases from J, leaving 5 bases between. This CDR3 has 12 residues. Germline loops: CDR1 SNHLY, CDR2 FYNNEI. CDR3 sequence: CASRADQETQYF. For the CDR3, the DNA is TGTGCCAGCAGAGCTGACCAAGAGACCCAGTACTTC.

This clone was seen once. V usage is TRBV6-1 and J usage is TRBJ1-1, with D possibly matching TRBD1 (6 bases). V was trimmed by 2 bases and J by 5 bases, leaving 12 bases between them. The CDR3 runs to 14 residues. Germline V lookup: CDR1 MNHNS, CDR2 SASEGT. CDR3 sequence (DNA): TGTGCCAGCAGTGAAAACAGGGCGGGGACTGAAGCTTTCTTT. As protein: CASSENRAGTEAFF.

This clone was seen once. The chain employs TRBV7-3 and TRBJ2-7, with 7 bases aligning to TRBD2. Trimming took 2 bases from V and 2 from J; bases not matched to a gene: 9. Looked up from germline, CDR1 is SGHTA and CDR2 is FQGTGA. This CDR3 contains 16 residues. This CDR3 reads CASSLGSSGRTYEQYF. The CDR3 bases are TGTGCCAGCAGCTTAGGGAGTAGCGGGCGCACCTACGAGCAGTACTTC.

V usage is TRBV27 and J usage is TRBJ2-1; 9 positions agree with TRBD1. Unmatched junction bases numbered 7, after V lost 5 bases and J lost 5 bases. The CDR3 runs to 15 residues. Germline loops: CDR1 MNHEY, CDR2 SMNVEV (reference sequence). The CDR3 DNA follows: TGTGCCAGCAGTCGGACAGGGGACCAGCACAATGAGCAGTTCTTC. Amino acids: CASSRTGDQHNEQFF.

The chain combines TRBV11-2 with TRBJ2-4; the D gene is possibly TRBD2 (6 bases). The CDR3 has 15 residues. Germline V gene data show CDR1 as SGHAT and CDR2 as FQNNGV. Trimming removed 6 bases from V and 0 bases from J, with 12 bases in between. CDR3 in amino acids: CASRRVGLAKNIQYF. DNA of the CDR3: TGTGCCAGCAGAAGGGTGGGACTAGCCAAAAACATTCAGTACTTC.

This clone has only one observation. The V gene is TRBV5-6, the J gene TRBJ2-7, with D unclear. The CDR3 contains 11 residues. The germline CDR1 and CDR2 sequences are SGHDT and YYEEEE. Trimming took off 1 base at V and 6 bases at J, with 5 bases between the two ends. The CDR3 DNA is TGTGCCAGCAGCTTGTCAAGCGAGCAGTACTTC. This sequence encodes CASSLSSEQYF.

This chain uses TRBV5-7 with TRBJ1-5; D perhaps matches TRBD1 (6 bases). TRBV5-7 is labeled an ORF, and its function is uncertain. V was trimmed by 0 bases and J by 4 bases, leaving 11 bases between them. CDR3 length equals 15 residues. In DNA form, the CDR3 reads TGTGCCAGCAGCTTGGGCAGGGGTCCGAATCAGCCCCAGCATTTT. It is translated as CASSLGRGPNQPQHF.

The count of this clone is one. This chain links TRBV7-6 with TRBJ2-1; 13 nucleotides agree with TRBD2. The CDR3 is made up of 15 amino acids. V shed 5 bases and J 6 bases; nucleotides not matched to a gene: 4. Germline loops: CDR1 SGHVS, CDR2 FNYEAQ. The CDR3 DNA is TGTGCCAGCAGCCCGACTAGCGGGAGGCTCAATGAGCAGTTCTTC. It yields the protein CASSPTSGRLNEQFF.

This chain joins TRBV2 and TRBJ2-1; 10 bases fit TRBD2. CDR3 size: 14 residues. V shed 8 bases and J 9 bases; nucleotides not matched to a gene: 10. Germline lookup yields CDR1 SNHLY and CDR2 FYNNEI. CDR3 coding DNA: TGTGCCAGCGGGACTAGCGCTTTCCTAGGTGAGCAGTTCTTC. Encoded protein: CASGTSAFLGEQFF.

The chain has TRBV6-6 and TRBJ2-1; D might be TRBD2 (7 bases). Germline CDR1 MNHNY, CDR2 SVGAGI (reference sequence). Trimming shortened V by 5 bases and J by 4 bases, and 15 bases separated the two germline ends. The CDR3 has 15 amino acids. The CDR3 region has the DNA TGTGCCAGCAGTGAGAGGGGGGGGGAATACAATGAGCAGTTCTTC. Its translation is CASSERGGEYNEQFF.

This clone is a singleton in its sample. This sequence joins TRBV19 and TRBJ1-5, with 7 bases matching TRBD1. J was trimmed by 1 base and V by 2 bases; bases with no gene match: 5. CDR3 length equals 16 residues. Germline CDR1 reads LNHDA; CDR2 reads SQIVND (reference sequence). CDR3 loop: CASSIRRGGSNQPQHF. In DNA form, the CDR3 reads TGTGCCAGTAGTATACGCAGGGGGGGAAGCAATCAGCCCCAGCATTTT.

The V and J genes are TRBV5-6 and TRBJ2-3; 7 nucleotides match TRBD2. Trimming took 2 bases from V and 4 from J; bases not matched to a gene: 7. Germline V gives CDR1 SGHDT, CDR2 YYEEEE. This CDR3 region has 15 residues. CDR3 in amino acids: CASSFAGRAADTQYF. CDR3 sequence (DNA): TGTGCCAGCAGCTTCGCGGGGAGGGCAGCAGATACGCAGTATTTT.